The rows below give T cell receptor beta chains drawn from one sample of a study of T cell repertoires in cytomegalovirus infection. TCRdb independently ran MiXCR on the reads; one entry per CDR3 protein. The data hold about 130,000 distinct CDR3 sequences, with approximately 9.2% observed a single time. Material for sequencing was PBMCs. These receptors were taken from a human donor in good health (CMV status not recorded). Some clones in this sample may be carry-over from other donors' samples. CDR3s include the opening cysteine and the closing phenylalanine or tryptophan. D genes are given only for firm matches. Not all rows give a size; the values are once, few, many and, for expanded clones, a class.

cdr3_aa cdr3_nt clone_size v_call d_call j_call cdr3_length
CAISGNTGTSGEGEQYF TGTGCCATCAGTGGAAACACCGGGACTAGCGGCGAAGGAGAGCAGTACTTC few TRBV10-3 TRBD2 TRBJ2-7 17
CASHPAGLGKTDTQYF TGTGCCAGCCACCCGGCGGGGTTGGGGAAGACAGATACGCAGTATTTT many TRBV19 . TRBJ2-3 16
CASSVGQGGTYEQYF TGTGCCAGCAGCGTCGGACAGGGGGGAACCTACGAGCAGTACTTC many TRBV5-4 TRBD1 TRBJ2-7 15
CASSSINPSSYNEQFF TGTGCCAGCAGTTCCATCAACCCCAGCTCCTACAATGAGCAGTTCTTC many TRBV12-3/TRBV12-4 . TRBJ2-1 16
CASVELPPYNEQFF TGTGCCAGCGTCGAGCTCCCCCCCTACAATGAGCAGTTCTTC . TRBV2 . TRBJ2-1 14
CASSEGHMNTGELFF TGTGCCAGCAGCGAGGGACATATGAACACCGGGGAGCTGTTTTTT many TRBV5-3 . TRBJ2-2 15
CASSLRGSSGETQYF TGTGCCAGCAGTTTACGGGGGAGTTCAGGAGAGACCCAGTACTTC many TRBV28 . TRBJ2-5 15
CASSDSAGGQETQYF TGTGCCAGCAGTGACTCGGCAGGGGGTCAAGAGACCCAGTACTTC many TRBV2 TRBD1 TRBJ2-5 15
CSARQNQGNTEAFF TGCAGTGCTAGACAAAATCAGGGAAATACTGAAGCTTTCTTT many TRBV20-1 . TRBJ1-1 14
CASSEAAGRGTQYF TGTGCCAGCAGTGAAGCTGCCGGGCGGGGTACGCAGTATTTT many TRBV2 . TRBJ2-3 14
CSATGTGQANYGYTF TGCAGTGCTACCGGGACAGGCCAAGCTAACTATGGCTACACCTTC many TRBV20-1 TRBD1 TRBJ1-2 15
CSARAYGGYTF TGCAGTGCTAGGGCGTACGGTGGCTACACCTTC . TRBV20-1 . TRBJ1-2 11
CASRQGRGNSPLHF TGTGCCAGCAGACAGGGACGGGGCAATTCACCCCTCCACTTT . TRBV2 . TRBJ1-6 14
CASSSGQVRSGEDTQYF TGCGCCAGCAGCTCGGGACAGGTCCGCAGCGGGGAAGATACGCAGTATTTT many TRBV5-1 . TRBJ2-3 17
CASSERSGAGEQFF TGTGCCAGCAGTGAAAGATCGGGAGCGGGTGAGCAGTTCTTC few TRBV6-1 . TRBJ2-1 14
CASTVPGQYNSPLHF TGTGCCAGCACCGTCCCGGGACAGTATAATTCACCCCTCCACTTT few TRBV28 TRBD1 TRBJ1-6 15
CASSLTGLAIEETQYF TGTGCCAGCAGCTTAACGGGACTAGCGATAGAAGAGACCCAGTACTTC many TRBV9 TRBD2 TRBJ2-5 16
CASSLGRQDQPQHF TGTGCCAGCAGCTTAGGGAGGCAGGATCAGCCCCAGCATTTT many TRBV7-2 . TRBJ1-5 14
CASSFGTENGYNF TGTGCCAGTAGCTTCGGGACTGAAAATGGCTACAACTTC . TRBV19 . TRBJ1-2 13
CASSSSWGGLPLHF . many TRBV6-2/TRBV6-3 . TRBJ1-6 14
CASSLGQRTVNYGYTF TGTGCCAGCAGTTTAGGGCAACGGACAGTCAACTATGGCTACACCTTC many TRBV12-3/TRBV12-4 . TRBJ1-2 16
CASTDVGGTRSYEQYF TGTGCCAGCACCGACGTGGGGGGTACTCGCTCCTACGAGCAGTACTTC few TRBV11-2 . TRBJ2-7 16
CASSLDGFQDTQYF TGTGCCAGCAGCTTAGACGGCTTTCAAGATACGCAGTATTTT . TRBV7-9 . TRBJ2-3 14
CASSDSRASVEDEQYF TGTGCCAGCAGTGACAGCCGGGCTAGCGTGGAAGACGAGCAGTACTTC many TRBV25-1 . TRBJ2-7 16
CASSMRPMTGVNTGELFF TGTGCCAGCAGCATGCGGCCAATGACAGGGGTCAACACCGGGGAGCTGTTTTTT many TRBV7-8 TRBD1 TRBJ2-2 18
CASSLRDTDTEAFF TGTGCCAGCAGCCTTCGGGACACCGACACTGAAGCTTTCTTT many TRBV7-9 . TRBJ1-1 14
CASSQDIDPERNTEAFF TGCGCCAGCAGCCAAGACATCGATCCGGAAAGGAACACTGAAGCTTTCTTT many TRBV4-1 . TRBJ1-1 17
CASSLGAMNTEAFF TGTGCCAGCAGTTTGGGGGCCATGAACACTGAAGCTTTCTTT many TRBV28 . TRBJ1-1 14
CASSFGGGEVEQFF TGTGCCAGCAGTTTCGGCGGGGGGGAGGTTGAGCAGTTCTTC many TRBV28 TRBD2 TRBJ2-1 14
CAISDTDTQYF TGTGCCATCAGTGATACAGATACGCAGTATTTT few TRBV10-3 . TRBJ2-3 11
CSTPLMRSYEQYF TGCAGCACTCCTCTAATGCGCTCCTACGAGCAGTACTTC . TRBV20-1 . TRBJ2-7 13